One and the same sample provided the 21 T cell receptor beta chains below, sequenced in a study of shared clonotypes between healthy human individuals. TCRdb's table, derived via immunoSEQ multiplex PCR, lists solely in-frame clones and lacks some. The table lists roughly 1,100,000 clones, around 75% of them singletons. Material: memory CD4+ T cells sorted from blood. Subset meaning: CD45RA-negative fraction. The receptors shown here come from a man in his late teens or twenties in good health.

V is TRBV6-5 and J is TRBJ2-7, with 10 bases fitting TRBD2. Germline lookup yields CDR1 MNHEY and CDR2 SVGAGI. The CDR3 has 15 amino acids. Trimming removed 7 bases from V and 2 bases from J; junction bases left unmatched: 8. For the CDR3, the DNA is TGTGCCAGCAATAGACGGACTAGCGGCCCCTACGAGCAGTACTTC. Protein sequence: CASNRRTSGPYEQYF.

The chain uses TRBV6-1 and TRBJ1-2; the match to TRBD1 covers 11 bases. The CDR3 sequence is 15 residues long. Germline-derived CDR1 and CDR2 are MNHNS and SASEGT. Trimming cost V 4 bases and J 3 bases; bases outside gene matches: 4. The CDR3 region has the DNA TGTGCCAGCAGTGCCGGGACAGGGGGTCACTATGGCTACACCTTC. It codes for CASSAGTGGHYGYTF.

Concerning this clone itself: As the CDR3 is not closed by the conserved phenylalanine or tryptophan, this likely results from a read error. The V gene is TRBV9, the J gene TRBJ1-6; D is unclear. The V end was cut by 4 bases, the J end by 6 bases, with 11 bases between. This CDR3 is built from 14 residues. The germline CDR1 and CDR2 sequences are SGDLS and YYNGEE. As DNA, the CDR3 is TGTGCCAGCAGCCAGGCCCCGGTTAATTCACCCCTCCACTCT. Translating it yields CASSQAPVNSPLHS.

This sequence joins TRBV7-9 and TRBJ1-4, with a tentative D call TRBD1 (5 bases). The CDR3 consists of 19 residues. The germline V gene has CDR1 SEHNR and CDR2 FQNEAQ (reference sequence). V gave up 2 bases and J gave up 0 bases, with 19 bases separating them. In DNA, the CDR3 is TGTGCCAGCAGCTTAACAATGGGTGGCAGGGAAGCAACTAATGAAAAACTGTTTTTT. It encodes CASSLTMGGREATNEKLFF.

Concerning this clone: The sample has other DNA sequences that encode this CDR3 too. This chain uses TRBV30 with TRBJ1-5; D perhaps matches TRBD1 (6 bases). CDR3 length: 14 amino acids. Per germline, CDR1 GTSNPN and CDR2 SVGIG (reference sequence). The germline V and J ends were trimmed by 2 bases and 4 bases, with 12 bases remaining between them. For the CDR3, the DNA is TGTGCCTGGAGTAGGGACACAAATAATCAGCCCCAGCATTTT. Translated, it gives CAWSRDTNNQPQHF.

The chain has TRBV5-1 and TRBJ2-3; 7 nucleotides line up with TRBD2. V dropped 3 bases and J dropped 5; count of bases not matched to a gene: 6. This CDR3 has 14 amino acids. Germline CDR1 and CDR2: SGHRS and YFSETQ. CDR3 amino acids: CASSWTRDVDTQYF. In DNA form, the CDR3 reads TGCGCCAGCAGCTGGACTAGGGATGTAGATACGCAGTATTTT.

The rearrangement joins TRBV7-9 to TRBJ2-1; D might be TRBD1 or TRBD2, each matching 5 bases. V lost 5 bases, J lost 8 bases, and 16 bases lay in between. Germline loops: CDR1 SEHNR, CDR2 FQNEAQ (reference sequence). This CDR3 contains 14 residues. The CDR3 region is CASSRLMVGDEQFF. The CDR3 coding sequence is TGTGCCAGCAGCCGCCTTATGGTGGGGGATGAGCAGTTCTTC.

As to this clone: One base away lies a much larger clone, so this may be a sequencing read error. The chain has TRBV2 and TRBJ2-4, with a weak D call TRBD2 (6 bases). CDR1 and CDR2 (germline): SNHLY, FYNNEI. The CDR3 runs to 14 residues. Trimming left V 10 bases short and J 3 bases short, with 16 bases between. DNA for the CDR3: TGTGCCATCTCGAGGGAGGTGGGCAAAAACATTCAGTACTTC. Translated: CAISREVGKNIQYF.

This chain links TRBV10-2 with TRBJ2-7, with 9 bases lining up with TRBD2. The CDR3 has 13 amino acids. With V trimmed by 6 bases and J by 6 bases, 6 bases remained unmatched. Germline V gene data show CDR1 as WSHSY and CDR2 as SAAADI. The CDR3 region has the DNA TGCGCCAGCAGCGTCTTAGCGGGGGTCGAGCAGTACTTC. Amino acids: CASSVLAGVEQYF.

J is TRBJ1-2 and V is TRBV7-2; no clear D. V lost 3 bases to trimming and J lost 4 bases, with 12 bases between them. This CDR3 has 14 residues. Per the germline V gene, CDR1 is SGHTA and CDR2 is FQGNSA. The CDR3 DNA is TGTGCCAGCAGCTTCCCTCCGGCGTCCTATGGCTACACCTTC. This translates into CASSFPPASYGYTF.

This chain connects TRBV19 to TRBJ1-3; the D gene is possibly TRBD1 (6 bases). The V end was cut by 7 bases, the J end by 0 bases, with 19 bases between. The CDR3 spans 17 residues. Germline CDR1 and CDR2: LNHDA and SQIVND (reference sequence). CDR3 coding DNA: TGTGCCAGTACCCCTCTGTGGGGGGCTGACTCTGGAAACACCATATATTTT. Translated: CASTPLWGADSGNTIYF. Filled out from reference TRBV19 and TRBJ1-3, the complete variable domain reads DGGITQSPKYLFRKEGQNVTLSCEQNLNHDAMYWYRQDPGQGLRLIYYSQIVNDFQKGDIAEGYSVSREKKESFPLTVTSAQKNPTAFYLCASTPLWGADSGNTIYFGEGSWLTVV.

This clone was picked up a small number of times. V is TRBV6-6 and J is TRBJ2-7, with 8 bases lining up with TRBD2. Trimming at V came to 7 bases and at J to 2 bases, leaving 10 bases not matched to a gene. The CDR3 length is 15 residues. CDR1 is MNHNY, CDR2 SVGAGI, per germline (reference sequence). The CDR3 region is CASTPPGSGTYEQYF. The DNA for the CDR3 is TGTGCCAGCACCCCCCCGGGTAGCGGGACCTACGAGCAGTACTTC.

The CDR3 DNA sequence: TGTGCCAGCTCACCTCTCCCGGGACAGGGAAACTATGGCTACACCTTC. Its protein is CASSPLPGQGNYGYTF. V and J are TRBV18 and TRBJ1-2; 9 nucleotides agree with TRBD1. CDR1 KGHSH and CDR2 LQKENI come from the germline V gene. This CDR3 is 16 amino acids long. V gave up 3 bases and J gave up 2 bases; unmatched junction bases: 7.

Worth noting for this clone: Other DNA sequences in this sample translate to the same CDR3. The chain employs TRBV9 and TRBJ2-1; 7 bases line up with TRBD1. V lost 0 bases, J lost 2 bases, and 2 bases stayed unmatched. The CDR3 length is 15 residues. Germline V gives CDR1 SGDLS, CDR2 YYNGEE. The CDR3 coding sequence is TGTGCCAGCAGCGTAGACAGGGGCGCCTACAATGAGCAGTTCTTC. As protein: CASSVDRGAYNEQFF. The full variable domain, its missing parts supplied by reference TRBV9 and TRBJ2-1, is DSGVTQTPKHLITATGQRVTLRCSPRSGDLSVYWYQQSLDQGLQFLIQYYNGEERAKGNILERFSAQQFPDLHSELNLSSLELGDSALYFCASSVDRGAYNEQFFGPGTRLTVL.

The chain combines TRBV9 with TRBJ2-3; D is perhaps TRBD2 (6 bases). Per germline, CDR1 SGDLS and CDR2 YYNGEE. V was trimmed by 6 bases and J by 2 bases, leaving 16 bases between them. CDR3 length equals 15 residues. The DNA for the CDR3 is TGTGCCAGCAACTCTTTGGGGCGGGACACAGATACGCAGTATTTT. Translation gives CASNSLGRDTDTQYF.

The chain uses TRBV7-9 and TRBJ2-7; the D is unclear. In germline, CDR1 is SEHNR, CDR2 FQNEAQ (reference sequence). This CDR3 region has 13 residues. V was pared by 4 bases and J by 8 bases, with 15 bases between. In DNA, the CDR3 is TGTGCCAGCAGCTCCCTAGGCCCCGAGCAGCAGTACTTC. Translated: CASSSLGPEQQYF.

The V call is TRBV2, the J call TRBJ2-7; D is possibly TRBD1 (6 bases). The germline V gene encodes CDR1 SNHLY and CDR2 FYNNEI. Trimming removed 4 bases from V and 4 bases from J, with 11 bases in between. The CDR3 has 13 residues. The DNA of the CDR3 is TGTGCCAGCAGTGCAGGGGAAAAGTACGAGCAGTACTTC. The encoded protein is CASSAGEKYEQYF. Supplemented by reference TRBV2 and TRBJ2-7, the full variable domain reads EPEVTQTPSHQVTQMGQEVILRCVPISNHLYFYWYRQILGQKVEFLVSFYNNEISEKSEIFDDQFSVERPDGSNFTLKIRSTKLEDSAMYFCASSAGEKYEQYFGPGTRLTVT.

The sample holds one count of this clone. The chain recombines TRBV4-3 with TRBJ2-1, with D perhaps assigned TRBD1 or TRBD2 (7 bases each). The V gene lost 4 bases and the J gene lost 15 bases, with 16 bases spanning the gap. Looked up from germline, CDR1 is LGHNA and CDR2 is YSLEER. The CDR3 is 12 residues long. CDR3 nucleotides: TGCGCCAGCAGCCTCCAGGGGGGGAGATTGTTCTTC. Translation gives CASSLQGGRLFF.

This clone showed up just once. V is TRBV7-2 and J is TRBJ2-1, with 8 bases aligning to TRBD2. Germline V lookup: CDR1 SGHTA, CDR2 FQGNSA. This CDR3 contains 15 residues. Unmatched junction bases numbered 9, after V lost 2 bases and J lost 9 bases. The CDR3 region has the DNA TGTGCCAGCAGCTTAATGGTAGCGGGAACGGGTGAGCAGTTCTTC. Residues: CASSLMVAGTGEQFF.

This chain links TRBV21-1 with TRBJ1-2; TRBD1 reflects the table's D call only, with no check against the DNA. TRBV21-1 is designated a pseudogene. CDR3 length equals 13 residues. The CDR3 bases are TGTGCCAGCAGCAAAGGGACAAACTATGGCTACACCTTC. Its protein is CASSKGTNYGYTF.

This clone was seen a few times. This chain links TRBV6-1 with TRBJ2-7; no clear D. The CDR3 has 13 amino acids. The V gene lost 4 bases and the J gene lost 7 bases, with 14 bases spanning the gap. The germline gives CDR1 MNHNS, CDR2 SASEGT. As DNA, the CDR3 is TGTGCCAGCAGTGTAAGGACCCAAGGGGAGCAGTACTTC. Amino acid sequence: CASSVRTQGEQYF.